These 22 T cell receptor beta chains were all obtained from the same sample, sequenced in a study of blood T cells in healthy people across ages (dated by TCRdb to 2014 to 2015). Libraries came from 5' RACE. The sequencing machine was an Illumina HiSeq 2500. A second PCR of about 7 to 12 cycles was run with a J-beta primer mix and a sample-barcoded 5' primer. Clones were called with MiXCR by TCRdb after fastp trimmed the public reads at Q25, and only in-frame beta chains were retained. Each CDR3 protein appears once, grouped with its most common genes and DNA. The sample table records about 1.4 million distinct CDR3 sequences; roughly 64% of these occur just once. Of the sample, 6.5% to 8.5% falls within the top ten clones. Material for sequencing was blood. The source is a man aged 18-30 years in good health.

A few counts support this clonotype. The rearrangement uses TRBV27 and TRBJ2-1; TRBD1 matches at 10 bases. Looked up from germline, CDR1 is MNHEY and CDR2 is SMNVEV (reference sequence). The J segment lost 2 bases and the V segment lost 2 bases, leaving 3 bases of the junction unmatched. CDR3 length equals 16 residues. Here the CDR3 DNA reads TGTGCCAGCAGTTTAAGCGGGACAGGGGCCTACAATGAGCAGTTCTTC. Its protein is CASSLSGTGAYNEQFF.

CDR3 region: CATSDLGGAKETQYF. In DNA, the CDR3 is TGTGCCACCAGTGATTTAGGGGGGGCCAAAGAGACCCAGTACTTC. The gene calls are TRBV24-1 and TRBJ2-5, with D possibly TRBD2 on 7 matching bases. This CDR3 region has 15 residues. Germline V gene sequence: CDR1 KGHDR, CDR2 SFDVKD. V dropped 1 base and J dropped 3 bases, with 11 bases sitting between them.

Remarks on this clonotype: A read error may be the cause here, since a much bigger clone is one base away. J is TRBJ2-5 and V is TRBV2; the D is unclear. Looked up from germline, CDR1 is SNHLY and CDR2 is FYNNEI. The CDR3 spans 13 residues. The CDR3 loop reads CAGSDPLARLEYF. The CDR3 nucleotides read TGTGCCGGCAGCGACCCCCTTGCAAGGCTCGAGTACTTC.

CDR3 in amino acids: CAISERRPSTDTQYF. CDR3 coding DNA: TGTGCCATCAGTGAACGCCGTCCTAGCACAGATACGCAGTATTTT. The chain recombines TRBV10-3 with TRBJ2-3; D is unclear. Germline loops: CDR1 ENHRY, CDR2 SYGVKD. V dropped 3 bases and J dropped 0 bases, with 10 bases sitting between them. The length of the CDR3 is 15 residues.

This clonotype was seen a handful of times. The chain joins TRBV10-3 to TRBJ2-7, with TRBD1 matching over 8 bases. The CDR3 extends over 18 amino acids. Germline CDR1 reads ENHRY; CDR2 reads SYGVKD. V dropped 5 bases and J dropped 3; count of bases not matched to a gene: 18. CDR3 bases: TGTGCCATCAGTAAACCGGGACAGGTAACACGTAACCTCTACGAGCAGTACTTC. Translating gives CAISKPGQVTRNLYEQYF.

This clonotype was observed a handful of times. The chain carries TRBV6-5 and TRBJ1-2, with no clear D. The CDR3 has 12 residues. Germline CDR1 reads MNHEY; CDR2 reads SVGAGI. V shed 7 bases and J shed 4 bases, with 10 bases lying between them. CDR3 region: CASTDNFYGYTF. The CDR3 DNA reads TGTGCCAGCACAGACAACTTCTATGGCTACACCTTC.

The V and J genes are TRBV20-1 and TRBJ2-1; 10 bases are shared with TRBD2. After removal of 7 bases from V and 9 bases from J, the junction contained 9 bases not matched to a gene. CDR1 is DFQATT and CDR2 is SNEGSKA in the germline V gene (reference sequence). This CDR3 has 13 amino acids. The CDR3 DNA reads TGCAGTGTCAAAGCGGGGGGGTTTGGTGAGCAGTTCTTC. Translated, it gives CSVKAGGFGEQFF.

V and J are TRBV7-9 and TRBJ2-2; unclear D gene. Germline values: CDR1 SEHNR, CDR2 FQNEAQ (reference sequence). Trimming pared 3 bases from V and 5 bases from J, leaving 19 bases between. The CDR3 totals 17 residues. The CDR3 spells CASSLPLGRRGTGELFF. The CDR3 nucleotides read TGTGCCAGCAGCTTGCCGTTGGGTAGACGTGGGACCGGGGAGCTGTTTTTT.

This clonotype was counted between two and nine times. V and J are TRBV4-3 and TRBJ2-7; 11 bases line up with TRBD2. The CDR3 spans 16 residues. The junction had 3 bases not matched to a gene; V was cut back by 1 base and J by 1 base. Germline lookup yields CDR1 LGHNA and CDR2 YSLEER. CDR3: CASSQGLAGLSYEQYF. The CDR3 DNA reads as TGCGCCAGCAGCCAAGGACTAGCGGGGCTGTCCTACGAGCAGTACTTC.

This clonotype turned up a few times. This chain links TRBV24-1 with TRBJ2-3, with a weak D call TRBD1 (6 bases). In germline, CDR1 is KGHDR, CDR2 SFDVKD. With 4 bases removed from V and 2 bases from J, the gap between germline ends came to 12 bases. CDR3 length: 15 residues. The CDR3 sequence is CATSDPRTVTDTQYF. Written as DNA, the CDR3 is TGTGCCACCAGTGACCCCAGGACAGTCACAGATACGCAGTATTTT.

This chain links TRBV13 with TRBJ1-2, with 9 bases identical to TRBD1. Losses at the gene ends were 3 bases for V and 7 bases for J; bases not matched to a gene: 21. This CDR3 contains 19 residues. Germline CDR1 reads PRHDT; CDR2 reads FYEKMQ (reference sequence). CDR3 region: CASSFTSGTGMGIYAGYTF. DNA for the CDR3: TGTGCCAGCAGCTTTACAAGTGGGACAGGGATGGGGATCTATGCTGGCTACACCTTC. Drawing the rest from reference TRBV13 and TRBJ1-2, the complete variable domain is AAGVIQSPRHLIKEKRETATLKCYPIPRHDTVYWYQQGPGQDPQFLISFYEKMQSDKGSIPDRFSAQQFSDYHSELNMSSLELGDSALYFCASSFTSGTGMGIYAGYTFGSGTRLTVV.

The V call is TRBV21-1, the J call TRBJ2-5; the table's D call of TRBD2 was not tested on the DNA. TRBV21-1 is flagged as a pseudogene. The CDR3 contains 16 residues. DNA for the CDR3: TGTGCCAGCAGCAAAAATGGGACTAGCCCATCAGAGACCCAGTACTTC. It is translated as CASSKNGTSPSETQYF.

V and J are TRBV12-3 or TRBV12-4 and TRBJ2-1; TRBD2 matches 10 bases. The better agreement between TRBJ2-7 and the DNA end casts doubt on the J call. This CDR3 spans 14 amino acids. This chain's CDR3 is CASNLAGEYNEQYF. The DNA for the CDR3 is TGTGCCAGCAATCTAGCGGGAGAATACAATGAGCAGTACTTC.

The chain combines TRBV12-3 or TRBV12-4 with TRBJ2-3; D possibly matches TRBD1 or TRBD2 (5 bases each). The CDR3 runs to 15 residues. V was shortened by 6 bases and J by 0 bases, with 13 bases between the two germline ends. CDR3 nucleotides: TGTGCCAGCAGGGACGGGACCGATAGCACAGATACGCAGTATTTT. Amino acids: CASRDGTDSTDTQYF.

This sequence joins TRBV28 and TRBJ1-6; 9 bases are shared with TRBD1. Germline V gene sequence: CDR1 MDHEN, CDR2 SYDVKM. The CDR3 is 15 amino acids. V lost 1 base and J lost 8; bases outside the gene matches: 3. The CDR3 here is CASSLSQGAHSPLHF. CDR3 DNA sequence: TGTGCCAGCAGTTTATCACAGGGGGCTCATTCACCCCTCCACTTT.

The rearrangement uses TRBV6-2 or TRBV6-3 and TRBJ1-5; 11 bases map to TRBD1. From germline, CDR1 is MNHEY and CDR2 SVGEGT. J gave up 0 bases and V 5 bases, and 0 bases lay outside the gene matches. CDR3 length: 15 residues. Here the CDR3 reads CASSGQGASNQPQHF. In DNA, the CDR3 is TGTGCCAGCAGTGGACAGGGGGCTAGCAATCAGCCCCAGCATTTT.

This clonotype has more than one count but fewer than ten. The gene calls are TRBV27 and TRBJ1-2; TRBD1 matches 10 bases. Germline V gives CDR1 MNHEY, CDR2 SMNVEV (reference sequence). J was trimmed by 5 bases and V by 5 bases; bases with no gene match: 8. The CDR3 totals 15 residues. CDR3 DNA: TGTGCCAGCAGTCCCCGGGGGGACAGGGGATATGGCTACACCTTC. The encoded protein is CASSPRGDRGYGYTF.

This clonotype was seen only a few times. The chain is built from TRBV12-5 and TRBJ2-5; TRBD2 agrees at 8 bases. Germline V lookup: CDR1 LGHNT, CDR2 FRNRAP. CDR3 size: 15 residues. Trimming cost V 4 bases and J 0 bases; bases outside gene matches: 4. CDR3 region: CASGSLTSDQETQYF. The CDR3 DNA is TGTGCTAGTGGTTCGCTGACTAGCGACCAAGAGACCCAGTACTTC.

The chain has TRBV12-3 or TRBV12-4 and TRBJ2-1; D is unclear. V lost 3 bases and J lost 8, with 11 bases in between. This CDR3 contains 13 residues. CDR3 bases: TGTGCCAGCAGTTTGATGGCATTGCATGAGCAGTTCTTC. This codes for CASSLMALHEQFF.

The V call is TRBV28, the J call TRBJ1-6; D call uncertain. The germline CDR1 and CDR2 sequences are MDHEN and SYDVKM. The CDR3 length is 16 residues. V was shortened by 3 bases and J by 0 bases, with 9 bases between the two germline ends. The CDR3 nucleotides are TGTGCCAGCAGTTTCGGCCTAGACTCCTATAATTCACCCCTCCACTTT. It codes for CASSFGLDSYNSPLHF.

The rearrangement uses TRBV25-1 and TRBJ2-4; possibly TRBD2 for D (6 bases). The J call may be incorrect, as the DNA end agrees better with TRBJ2-7. The germline V gene encodes CDR1 MGHDK and CDR2 SYGVNS. This CDR3 region has 17 residues. The DNA for the CDR3 is TGTGCCAGCAGTGAATCACTAGCTAAGCGGAAAGGGGACGAGCAGTACTTC. Encoded protein: CASSESLAKRKGDEQYF.

The V call is TRBV7-8, the J call TRBJ2-7; D might be TRBD1 or TRBD2, each matching 5 bases. Trimming left V 8 bases short and J 10 bases short, with 21 bases between. CDR3 length: 13 amino acids. Looked up from germline, CDR1 is SGHVS and CDR2 is FQNEAQ. The DNA for the CDR3 is TGTGCCAGCCCCGGGGACGATCAAGAGGCCCAGTACTTC. It specifies CASPGDDQEAQYF.